The clone carrying this T cell receptor beta chain was detected only once. TCR beta chains were sequenced at survey level with immunoSEQ. Measured with immunoSEQ multiplex PCR; TCRdb has only the in-frame clones, and not every one. The data hold some 68,000 clones, with approximately 92% observed a single time. The source material was PBMCs. This clonotype was sampled from a man aged 40-55 years with rheumatoid arthritis.

The chain's CDR3 is CASSQGGSPLHF. The CDR3 DNA follows: TGTGCCAGCAGTCAGGGGGGTTCACCCCTCCACTTT. This chain connects TRBV2 to TRBJ1-6, with 7 bases identical to TRBD1. J gave up 9 bases and V 5 bases, and 1 base lay outside the gene matches. Germline V gene data show CDR1 as SNHLY and CDR2 as FYNNEI. The CDR3 is 12 amino acids.